This T cell receptor beta chain was identified in a study of T cell responses to AZD1222 COVID-19 vaccine. In regard to this clone: Its specificity is unknown.

Whole-study findings and limits: Clonal diversity may have been underestimated, and the donors were mostly white British, with more females than males. Only six or seven AZD1222 recipients tested seropositive at baseline. Regions 160-218 and 743-854 dominated among vaccine-associated CD4 TCRs spanning spike. Repertoire sampling was restricted to post-peak T cell response timepoints.

V was clipped by 0 bases and J by 0 bases, with 11 bases between them. This CDR3 is built from 16 residues. Germline V CDR1 and CDR2: MNHEY, SVGAGI. Assay used: immunoSEQ multiplex PCR; TCRdb lists only in-frame clones, some missing. The table has some 60,000 clones, 75% to 90% seen once. V and J are TRBV6-5 and TRBJ1-1; D might be TRBD1 (5 bases). Here the sequenced sample was peripheral blood, taken 28 days after the second AZD1222 dose. This clonotype originated in an adult who received the AZD1222 COVID-19 vaccine. CDR3 region: CASSYSGVGVNTEAFF. CDR3 in DNA: TGTGCCAGCAGTTACTCAGGGGTGGGGGTGAACACTGAAGCTTTCTTT.